Listed here are 20 T cell receptor beta chains from one sample, sequenced in a study of blood T cell repertoires in COVID-19 (dated by TCRdb to the early 2020s). Library method: the immunoSEQ multiplex PCR assay. TCRdb carries this immuneACCESS record with in-frame sequences only. Its versions omit some clonotypes, under half of them owing to an unresolved V gene in the studies checked, with the rest unexplained. The sample profile shows fewer than 150,000 clones; 85% to 90% of them were found once. Clones ranked in the top ten supply around 4.5% of the sample. The specimen sequenced was peripheral blood. These receptors were collected from a woman in her thirties or forties with acute or convalescent COVID-19.

The chain employs TRBV27 and TRBJ1-1, with TRBD1 identical over 7 bases. The CDR3 runs 15 residues. The V gene end was trimmed by 5 bases and the J gene end by 0 bases; junction bases not matched to a gene: 6. Germline-derived CDR1 and CDR2 are MNHEY and SMNVEV (reference sequence). In nucleotides, the CDR3 is TGTGCCAGCAGTGTCCAGGGGGTAGTGAACACTGAAGCTTTCTTT. It translates to CASSVQGVVNTEAFF.

This chain uses TRBV5-8 with TRBJ1-5; D possibly corresponds to TRBD1 (5 bases). The CDR3 totals 17 residues. The germline V gene encodes CDR1 SGHTS and CDR2 YDEGEE. Trimming left V 0 bases short and J 3 bases short, with 16 bases between. This CDR3 reads CASSLGLGWGSNQPQHF. The CDR3 nucleotides are TGTGCCAGCAGCTTGGGTTTGGGCTGGGGCTCCAATCAGCCCCAGCATTTT.

The rearrangement joins TRBV13 to TRBJ2-7; 11 bases fit TRBD2. The CDR3 is made up of 15 amino acids. In germline, CDR1 is PRHDT, CDR2 FYEKMQ (reference sequence). Unmatched junction bases numbered 4, after V lost 4 bases and J lost 2 bases. CDR3 bases: TGTGCCAGCAGCTCCGGGACTAGCGGACCCTACGAGCAGTACTTC. Translated: CASSSGTSGPYEQYF.

The chain employs TRBV10-3 and TRBJ2-1; 8 bases line up with TRBD2. Trimming cost V 4 bases and J 6 bases; bases outside gene matches: 2. Germline V CDR1 and CDR2: ENHRY, SYGVKD. The CDR3 has 13 amino acids. The CDR3 coding sequence is TGTGCCATCAGTGTGGGACTAGGCAATGAGCAGTTCTTC. This translates into CAISVGLGNEQFF.

The V and J genes are TRBV27 and TRBJ2-5; a weak D match, TRBD1 (6 bases). Germline V lookup: CDR1 MNHEY, CDR2 SMNVEV (reference sequence). The CDR3 has 14 residues. The V and J ends lost 6 bases and 4 bases respectively, with 15 bases between them. CDR3 sequence reads: CASSRITGLETQYF. DNA of the CDR3: TGTGCCAGCAGCCGAATTACAGGGTTAGAGACCCAGTACTTC.

The chain uses TRBV6-4 and TRBJ2-2; D is unclear. The length of the CDR3 is 13 residues. Germline assignment: CDR1 MRHNA and CDR2 SNTAGT. Trimming took off 5 bases at V and 4 bases at J, with 8 bases between the two ends. This CDR3 reads CASSNTVTGELFF. Written as DNA, the CDR3 is TGTGCCAGCAGTAACACAGTCACCGGGGAGCTGTTTTTT.

This rearrangement joins TRBV11-2 to TRBJ2-1; D possibly corresponds to TRBD2 (6 bases). The V gene lost 1 base and the J gene lost 8 bases, with 12 bases spanning the gap. The germline CDR1 and CDR2 sequences are SGHAT and FQNNGV. The CDR3 contains 14 residues. CDR3 sequence (DNA): TGTGCCAGCAGCTTAGCCGGGAGTGGCGATGAGCAGTTCTTC. Its translation: CASSLAGSGDEQFF.

This clone was recorded only once. The chain couples TRBV10-3 to TRBJ1-3; D is undetermined. V gave up 5 bases and J gave up 3 bases, with 17 bases separating them. This CDR3 is built from 16 residues. Germline CDR1 is ENHRY and CDR2 is SYGVKD. The CDR3 spells CAISRGDINGGNTIYF. CDR3 DNA: TGTGCCATCAGTCGGGGAGACATTAATGGTGGAAACACCATATATTTT.

This chain joins TRBV19 and TRBJ1-6, with 7 bases aligning to TRBD1. Per the germline V gene, CDR1 is LNHDA and CDR2 is SQIVND (reference sequence). The CDR3 totals 14 residues. V was clipped by 6 bases and J by 10 bases; unmatched bases: 9. The CDR3, as DNA: TGTGCCAGTAGCCCAAGACAGGGAGGCTCACCCCTCCACTTT. Translation: CASSPRQGGSPLHF.

The genes are TRBV10-3 and TRBJ2-1; D is unresolved. The germline V and J ends were trimmed by 0 bases and 4 bases, with 7 bases remaining between them. In germline, CDR1 is ENHRY, CDR2 SYGVKD. This CDR3 contains 14 residues. CDR3 DNA sequence: TGTGCCATCAGTGAGTCGGCAGGATACAATGAGCAGTTCTTC. This translates into CAISESAGYNEQFF.

The chain couples TRBV20-1 to TRBJ2-7, with 9 positions matching TRBD1. The germline gives CDR1 DFQATT, CDR2 SNEGSKA (reference sequence). The CDR3 consists of 11 residues. Germline trimming cut 3 bases from V and 7 bases from J; bases unmatched to any gene: 1. As DNA, the CDR3 is TGCAGTGCTAGGGACAGGGGAGAGCAGTACTTC. As protein: CSARDRGEQYF.

The rearrangement uses TRBV2 and TRBJ1-3; no clear D. Germline lookup yields CDR1 SNHLY and CDR2 FYNNEI. The CDR3 has 12 amino acids. V was clipped by 4 bases and J by 3 bases, with 4 bases between them. CDR3 protein: CASSGGGNTIYF. CDR3 DNA: TGTGCCAGCAGTGGAGGTGGAAACACCATATATTTT.

The V and J genes are TRBV27 and TRBJ1-2, with 11 bases lining up with TRBD1. CDR1 and CDR2 from the germline V gene are MNHEY and SMNVEV (reference sequence). V was clipped by 5 bases and J by 6 bases; unmatched bases: 5. This CDR3 contains 14 residues. The CDR3 here is CASSGTGGTNGYTF. The CDR3, as DNA: TGTGCCAGCAGTGGGACAGGGGGGACGAATGGCTACACCTTC.

The chain carries TRBV27 and TRBJ1-1, with D tentatively TRBD1 (6 bases). The ends were cut back, 9 bases at V and 0 bases at J, with 14 bases in the middle. This CDR3 spans 14 amino acids. From germline, CDR1 is MNHEY and CDR2 SMNVEV (reference sequence). The CDR3 spells CASSGGGLNTEAFF. Written as DNA, the CDR3 is TGTGCCAGTTCCGGGGGGGGCCTGAACACTGAAGCTTTCTTT.

J is TRBJ1-2 and V is TRBV28; D may be TRBD1 (5 bases). Germline CDR1 reads MDHEN; CDR2 reads SYDVKM. Trimming cost V 7 bases and J 4 bases, with 7 bases left between them. The CDR3 is 11 residues long. This CDR3 reads CASTDSYGYTF. As DNA, the CDR3 is TGTGCCAGCACTGACAGCTATGGCTACACCTTC.

The CDR3 nucleotides are TGTGCCAGCAGTCTTCGAGACAGGGGTCACAATGAGCAGTTCTTC. This encodes CASSLRDRGHNEQFF. The V call is TRBV6-5, the J call TRBJ2-1; 8 positions match TRBD1. J was trimmed by 5 bases and V by 5 bases; bases with no gene match: 8. In germline, CDR1 is MNHEY, CDR2 SVGAGI. The CDR3 totals 15 residues.

The rearrangement uses TRBV5-4 and TRBJ2-1; TRBD2 matches at 8 bases. CDR1 and CDR2 (germline): SGHNT, YYREEE (reference sequence). This CDR3 has 17 amino acids. V was pared by 4 bases and J by 15 bases, with 24 bases of the junction left unmatched. The CDR3 region is CASSHLGGREASPGVFF. CDR3 nucleotides: TGTGCCAGCAGCCACCTCGGCGGGCGGGAGGCCTCCCCTGGGGTGTTCTTC.

V and J are TRBV24-1 and TRBJ1-5; TRBD1 aligns across 10 bases. The V and J ends lost 9 bases and 4 bases, in that order; junction bases with no gene match: 5. The CDR3 runs 14 residues. The germline gives CDR1 KGHDR, CDR2 SFDVKD. The CDR3 sequence: CATLGQGENQPQHF. The CDR3 DNA follows: TGTGCCACCCTCGGACAGGGGGAGAATCAGCCCCAGCATTTT.

The gene calls are TRBV11-3 and TRBJ2-5; 7 bases line up with TRBD2. The germline gives CDR1 SGHNT, CDR2 YENEEA. V dropped 4 bases and J dropped 4; count of bases not matched to a gene: 3. This CDR3 has 13 amino acids. CDR3 residues: CASSSGGGETQYF. The DNA of the CDR3 is TGTGCCAGCAGCTCGGGGGGAGGAGAGACCCAGTACTTC.

This chain links TRBV27 with TRBJ2-7; tentatively, D is TRBD1 (5 bases). V gave up 8 bases and J gave up 5 bases, with 19 bases separating them. This CDR3 contains 14 residues. Germline V gives CDR1 MNHEY, CDR2 SMNVEV (reference sequence). CDR3 loop: CASGSLDSRNEQYF. CDR3 DNA: TGTGCCAGCGGTTCCCTCGACAGTCGAAACGAGCAGTACTTC.